This T cell receptor beta chain is drawn from a study of cytomegalovirus exposure and HLA in healthy donors. Study as a whole: An earlier analysis identified 95 million to 120 million unique TCR beta sequences in about 180 million T cells.

A note on this clone: Antigen specificity is unknown.

Findings and limits, study-wide: Some V segments could not be told apart, so they were left out, TRBV6-2 and TRBV6-3 among them.

PCR used 60 Vbeta primers and 13 Jbeta primers. TCRdb's table, derived via immunoSEQ multiplex PCR, lists solely in-frame clones and lacks some. The sample shows about 190,000 clones, 83% of them seen only once. The CDR3 has 14 amino acids. The germline V gene has CDR1 SEHNR and CDR2 FQNEAQ (reference sequence). V shed 11 bases and J shed 1 base, with 17 bases lying between them. This receptor was taken from a man in his forties or fifties in good health and CMV-seropositive. Sequencing was done on a sample of PBMCs. V usage is TRBV7-9 and J usage is TRBJ1-1; a weak D match, TRBD1 (5 bases). The CDR3 region has the DNA TGTGCCGGGGGGGGGTATCAATCGAACACTGAAGCTTTCTTT. Protein: CAGGGYQSNTEAFF.